This T cell receptor beta chain was profiled in a study of blood T cell repertoires in COVID-19. Study at large: Whether acute or convalescent, the COVID-19 samples came from the United States, Italy and Spain. PBMCs, B-cell-depleted T cells, or T cells provided the cDNA or gDNA that made up the material.

CDR3 size: 13 residues. The V gene's germline CDR1 is WSHSY and CDR2 SAAADI. J gave up 8 bases and V 7 bases, and 7 bases lay outside the gene matches. Original data processing: Using reference gene primer amplification, nucleated cell counts were estimated. Some clones are missing from TCRdb's copy, which holds only in-frame ones; the method was immunoSEQ multiplex PCR. From that table come the V and J calls and clone size; the DNA was used to work out D and trimming. The sample holds about 180,000 clones; around 77% are singletons and the top ten take about 6.5%. The V call is TRBV10-2, the J call TRBJ2-1, with 8 bases matching TRBD2. The source is a man in his 70s with active or convalescent COVID-19. Sample: peripheral blood. The CDR3 protein is CASTPRGGDEQFF. CDR3 nucleotides: TGCGCCAGCACCCCCCGGGGGGGCGATGAGCAGTTCTTC.